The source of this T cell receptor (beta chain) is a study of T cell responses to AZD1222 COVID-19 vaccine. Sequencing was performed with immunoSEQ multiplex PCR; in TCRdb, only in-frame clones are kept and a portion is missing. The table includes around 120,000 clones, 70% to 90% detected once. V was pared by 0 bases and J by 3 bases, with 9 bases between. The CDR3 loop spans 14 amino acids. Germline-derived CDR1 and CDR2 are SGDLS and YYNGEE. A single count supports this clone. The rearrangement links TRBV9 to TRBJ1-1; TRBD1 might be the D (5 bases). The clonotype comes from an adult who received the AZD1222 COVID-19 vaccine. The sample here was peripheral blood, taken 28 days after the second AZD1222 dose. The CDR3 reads CASSVDLGDTEAFF. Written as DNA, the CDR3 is TGTGCCAGCAGCGTAGATCTGGGGGACACTGAAGCTTTCTTT.